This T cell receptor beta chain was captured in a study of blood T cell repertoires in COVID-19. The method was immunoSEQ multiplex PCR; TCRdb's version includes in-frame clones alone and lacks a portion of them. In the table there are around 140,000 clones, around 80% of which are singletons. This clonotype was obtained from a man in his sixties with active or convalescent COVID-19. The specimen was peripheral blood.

DNA of the CDR3: TGTGCCAGCAGGAAAACGGCCGGGGGGTCACCCCTCCACTTT. Translation: CASRKTAGGSPLHF. The rearrangement joins TRBV6-5 to TRBJ1-6, with D tentatively TRBD1 (5 bases). With 6 bases removed from V and 10 bases from J, the gap between germline ends came to 16 bases. This CDR3 has 14 amino acids. In germline, CDR1 is MNHEY, CDR2 SVGAGI.